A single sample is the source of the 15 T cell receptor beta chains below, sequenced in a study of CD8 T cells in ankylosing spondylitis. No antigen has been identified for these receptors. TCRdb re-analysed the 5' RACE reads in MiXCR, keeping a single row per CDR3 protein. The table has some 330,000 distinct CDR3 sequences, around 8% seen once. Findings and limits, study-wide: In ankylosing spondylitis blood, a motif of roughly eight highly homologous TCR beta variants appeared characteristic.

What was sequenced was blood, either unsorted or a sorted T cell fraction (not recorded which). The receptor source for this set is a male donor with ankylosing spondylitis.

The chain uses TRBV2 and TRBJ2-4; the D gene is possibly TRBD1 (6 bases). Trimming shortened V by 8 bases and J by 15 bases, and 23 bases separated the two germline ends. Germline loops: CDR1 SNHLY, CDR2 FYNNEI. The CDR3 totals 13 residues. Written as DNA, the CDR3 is TGTGCCAGCCTACCGGTACGGGACACATGGGCGTACTTC. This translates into CASLPVRDTWAYF.

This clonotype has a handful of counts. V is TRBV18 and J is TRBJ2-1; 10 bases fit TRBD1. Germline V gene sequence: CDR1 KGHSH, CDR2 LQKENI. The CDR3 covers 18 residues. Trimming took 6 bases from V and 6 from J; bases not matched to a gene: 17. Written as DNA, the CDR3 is TGTGCCAGCTCTCCGGGTACCGGGACAGGGGCTCTCTCCAATGAGCAGTTCTTC. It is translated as CASSPGTGTGALSNEQFF.

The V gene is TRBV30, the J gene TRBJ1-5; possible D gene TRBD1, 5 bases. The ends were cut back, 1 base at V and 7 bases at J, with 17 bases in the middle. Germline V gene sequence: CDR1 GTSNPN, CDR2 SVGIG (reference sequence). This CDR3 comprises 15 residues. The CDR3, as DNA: TGTGCCTGGAGTGGCCCCACAAGGGGTGACCAGCCCCAGCATTTT. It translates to CAWSGPTRGDQPQHF.

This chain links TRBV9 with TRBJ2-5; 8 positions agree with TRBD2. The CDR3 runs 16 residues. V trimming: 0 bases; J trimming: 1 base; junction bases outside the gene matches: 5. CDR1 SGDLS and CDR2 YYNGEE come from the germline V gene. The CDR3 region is CASSVAVLAAQETQYF. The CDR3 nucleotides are TGTGCCAGCAGCGTAGCCGTACTAGCGGCCCAAGAGACCCAGTACTTC.

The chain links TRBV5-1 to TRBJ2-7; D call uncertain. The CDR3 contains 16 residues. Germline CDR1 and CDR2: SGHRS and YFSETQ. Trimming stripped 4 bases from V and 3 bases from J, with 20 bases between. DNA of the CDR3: TGCGCCAGCAGCCCCGCCGGCCACGGTGACCTCTACGAGCAGTACTTC. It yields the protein CASSPAGHGDLYEQYF.

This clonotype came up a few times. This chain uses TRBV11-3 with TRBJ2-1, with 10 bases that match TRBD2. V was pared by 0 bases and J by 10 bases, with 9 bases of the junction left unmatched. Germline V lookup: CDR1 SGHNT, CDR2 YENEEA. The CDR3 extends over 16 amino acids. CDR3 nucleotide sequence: TGTGCCAGCAGCTTAGATCACCTAGCGGGAGACGGCGAGCAGTTCTTC. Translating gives CASSLDHLAGDGEQFF. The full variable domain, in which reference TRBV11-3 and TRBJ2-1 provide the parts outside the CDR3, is EAGVVQSPRYKIIEKKQPVAFWCNPISGHNTLYWYLQNLGQGPELLIRYENEEAVDDSQLPKDRFSAERLKGVDSTLKIQPAELGDSAVYLCASSLDHLAGDGEQFFGPGTRLTVL.

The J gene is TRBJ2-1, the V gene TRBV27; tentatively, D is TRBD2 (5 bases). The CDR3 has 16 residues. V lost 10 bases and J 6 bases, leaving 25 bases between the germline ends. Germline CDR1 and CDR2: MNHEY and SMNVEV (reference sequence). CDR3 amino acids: CATYAPSRRTGNEQFF. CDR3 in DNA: TGTGCCACTTACGCCCCCAGCCGGAGGACGGGCAATGAGCAGTTCTTC.

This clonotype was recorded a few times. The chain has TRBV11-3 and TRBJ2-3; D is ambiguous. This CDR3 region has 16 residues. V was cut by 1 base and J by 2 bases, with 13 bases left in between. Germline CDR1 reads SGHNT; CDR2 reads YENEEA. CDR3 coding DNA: TGTGCCAGCAGCTTAGGTATCGGTTCTATCACAGATACGCAGTATTTT. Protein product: CASSLGIGSITDTQYF.

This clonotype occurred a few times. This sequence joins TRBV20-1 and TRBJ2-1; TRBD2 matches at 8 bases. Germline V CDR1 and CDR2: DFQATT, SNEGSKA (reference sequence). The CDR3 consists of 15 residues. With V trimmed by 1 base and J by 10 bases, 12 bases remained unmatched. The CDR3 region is CSARVPAGVSKEQFF. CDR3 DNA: TGCAGTGCTAGAGTGCCAGCGGGAGTGTCCAAGGAGCAGTTCTTC.

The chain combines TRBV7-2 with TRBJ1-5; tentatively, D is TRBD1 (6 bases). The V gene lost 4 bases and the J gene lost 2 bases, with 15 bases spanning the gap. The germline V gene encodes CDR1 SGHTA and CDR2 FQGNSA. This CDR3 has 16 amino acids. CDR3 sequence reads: CASSSTTGIGNQPQHF. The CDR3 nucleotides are TGTGCCAGCAGCTCCACCACAGGGATTGGCAATCAGCCCCAGCATTTT.

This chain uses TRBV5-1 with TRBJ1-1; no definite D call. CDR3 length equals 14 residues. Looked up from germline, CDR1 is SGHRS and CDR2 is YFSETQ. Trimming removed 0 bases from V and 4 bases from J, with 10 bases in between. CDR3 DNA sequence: TGCGCCAGCAGCTTGGAGGGCTGGGGCACTGAAGCTTTCTTT. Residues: CASSLEGWGTEAFF.

The CDR3 nucleotides read TGCGCCAGCAGCCCGGGTGGAGGCAACCTCCGCACAGATACGCAGTATTTT. It codes for CASSPGGGNLRTDTQYF. The V gene is TRBV5-1, the J gene TRBJ2-3; the D gene is possibly TRBD2 (5 bases). V shed 4 bases and J shed 1 base, with 19 bases lying between them. There are 17 residues in the CDR3. Germline V gene sequence: CDR1 SGHRS, CDR2 YFSETQ.

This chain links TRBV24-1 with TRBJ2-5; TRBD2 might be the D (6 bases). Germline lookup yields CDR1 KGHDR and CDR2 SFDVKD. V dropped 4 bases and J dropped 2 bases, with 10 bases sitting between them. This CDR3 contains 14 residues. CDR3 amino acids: CATSEGGIQETQYF. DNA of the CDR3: TGTGCCACCAGTGAGGGCGGGATTCAAGAGACCCAGTACTTC.

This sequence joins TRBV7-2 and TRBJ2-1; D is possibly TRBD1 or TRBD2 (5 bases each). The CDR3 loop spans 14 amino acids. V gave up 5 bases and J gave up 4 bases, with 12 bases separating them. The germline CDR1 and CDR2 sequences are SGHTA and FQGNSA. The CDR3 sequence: CASSRGKGYNEQFF. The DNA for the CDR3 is TGTGCCAGCAGCCGGGGTAAGGGGTACAATGAGCAGTTCTTC.

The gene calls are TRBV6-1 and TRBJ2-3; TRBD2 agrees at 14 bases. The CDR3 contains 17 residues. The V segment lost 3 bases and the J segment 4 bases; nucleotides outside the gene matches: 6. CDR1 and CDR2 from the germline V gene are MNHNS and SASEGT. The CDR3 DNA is TGTGCCAGCAGTGATCCGGGACTAGCGGGAGTTTCAGATACGCAGTATTTT. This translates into CASSDPGLAGVSDTQYF.